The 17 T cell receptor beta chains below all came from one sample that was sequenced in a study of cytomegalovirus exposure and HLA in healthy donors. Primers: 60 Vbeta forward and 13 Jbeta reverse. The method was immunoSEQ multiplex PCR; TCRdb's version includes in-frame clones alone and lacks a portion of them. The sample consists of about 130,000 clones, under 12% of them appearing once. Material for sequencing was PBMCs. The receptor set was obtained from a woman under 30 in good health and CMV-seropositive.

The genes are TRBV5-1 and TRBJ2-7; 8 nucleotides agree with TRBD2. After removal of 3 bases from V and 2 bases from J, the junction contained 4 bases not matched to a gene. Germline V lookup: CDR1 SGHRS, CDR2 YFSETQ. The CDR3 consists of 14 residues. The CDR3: CASSWRAGAYEQYF. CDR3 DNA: TGCGCCAGCAGCTGGAGAGCGGGGGCCTACGAGCAGTACTTC.

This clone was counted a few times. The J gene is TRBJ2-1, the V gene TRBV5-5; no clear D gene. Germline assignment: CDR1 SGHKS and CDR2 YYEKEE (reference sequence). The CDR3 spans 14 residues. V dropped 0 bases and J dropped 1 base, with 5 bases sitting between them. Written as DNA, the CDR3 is TGTGCCAGCAGCTTGGGCGCGTCCTACAATGAGCAGTTCTTC. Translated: CASSLGASYNEQFF.

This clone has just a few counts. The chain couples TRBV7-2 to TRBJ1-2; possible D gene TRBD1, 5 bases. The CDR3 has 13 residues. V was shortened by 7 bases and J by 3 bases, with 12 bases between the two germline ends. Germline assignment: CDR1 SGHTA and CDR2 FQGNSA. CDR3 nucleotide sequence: TGTGCCAGCACGGCGGGGGGTTACTATGGCTACACCTTC. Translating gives CASTAGGYYGYTF. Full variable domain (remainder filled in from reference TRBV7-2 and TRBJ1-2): GAGVSQSPSNKVTEKGKDVELRCDPISGHTALYWYRQSLGQGLEFLIYFQGNSAPDKSGLPSDRFSAERTGGSVSTLTIQRTQQEDSAVYLCASTAGGYYGYTFGSGTRLTVV.

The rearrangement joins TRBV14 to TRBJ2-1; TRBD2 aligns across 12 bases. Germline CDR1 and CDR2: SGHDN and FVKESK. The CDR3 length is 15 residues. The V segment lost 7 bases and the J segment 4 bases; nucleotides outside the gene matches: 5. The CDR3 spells CASNPTSGGYNEQFF. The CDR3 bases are TGTGCCAGCAACCCCACTAGCGGGGGGTACAATGAGCAGTTCTTC.

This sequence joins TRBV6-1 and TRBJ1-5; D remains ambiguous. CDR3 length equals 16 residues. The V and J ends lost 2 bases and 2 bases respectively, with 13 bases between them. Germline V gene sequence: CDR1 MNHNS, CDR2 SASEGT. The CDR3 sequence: CASSEQTSVGNQPQHF. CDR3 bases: TGTGCCAGCAGTGAACAGACATCTGTGGGCAATCAGCCCCAGCATTTT.

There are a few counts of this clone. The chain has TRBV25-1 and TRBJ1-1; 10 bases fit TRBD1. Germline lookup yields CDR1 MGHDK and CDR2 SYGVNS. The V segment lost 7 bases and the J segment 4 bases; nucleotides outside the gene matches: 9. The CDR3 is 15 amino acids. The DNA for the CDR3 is TGTGCCAGCAAAGACAGGGGGCTTTTTGCCACTGAAGCTTTCTTT. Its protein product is CASKDRGLFATEAFF.

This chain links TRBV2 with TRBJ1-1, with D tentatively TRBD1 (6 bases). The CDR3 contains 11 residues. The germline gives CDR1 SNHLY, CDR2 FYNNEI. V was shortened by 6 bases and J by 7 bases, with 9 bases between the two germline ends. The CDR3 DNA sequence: TGTGCCAGCAGGAGGACAGTTGAAGCTTTCTTT. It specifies CASRRTVEAFF.

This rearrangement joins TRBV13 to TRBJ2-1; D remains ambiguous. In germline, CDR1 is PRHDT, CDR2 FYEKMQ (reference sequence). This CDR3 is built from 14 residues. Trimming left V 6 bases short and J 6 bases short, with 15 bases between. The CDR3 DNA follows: TGTGCCAGCAGACAATTACTATCGTTCAATGAGCAGTTCTTC. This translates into CASRQLLSFNEQFF.

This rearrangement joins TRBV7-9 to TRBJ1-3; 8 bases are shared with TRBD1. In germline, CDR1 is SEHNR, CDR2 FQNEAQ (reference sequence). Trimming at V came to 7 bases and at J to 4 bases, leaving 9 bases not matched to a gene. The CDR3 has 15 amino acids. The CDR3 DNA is TGTGCCAGCACCCTGCTTACAGGGGGAGGAAACACCATATATTTT. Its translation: CASTLLTGGGNTIYF.

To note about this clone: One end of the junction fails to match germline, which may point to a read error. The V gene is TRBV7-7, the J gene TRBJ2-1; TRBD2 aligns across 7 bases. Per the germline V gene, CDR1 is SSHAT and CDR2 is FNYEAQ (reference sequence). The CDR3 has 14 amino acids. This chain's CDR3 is CASSLIGGDNEQFF. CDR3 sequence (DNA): TGTGCTAGCAGCTTAATTGGGGGGGACAATGAGCAGTTCTTC.

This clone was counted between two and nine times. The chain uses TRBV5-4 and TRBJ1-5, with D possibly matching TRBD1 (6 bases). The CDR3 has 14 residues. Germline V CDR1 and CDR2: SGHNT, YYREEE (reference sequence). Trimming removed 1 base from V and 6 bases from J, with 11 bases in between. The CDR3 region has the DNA TGTGCCAGCAGCTTGTGGGGGCACGGTCAGCCCCAGCATTTT. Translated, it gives CASSLWGHGQPQHF.

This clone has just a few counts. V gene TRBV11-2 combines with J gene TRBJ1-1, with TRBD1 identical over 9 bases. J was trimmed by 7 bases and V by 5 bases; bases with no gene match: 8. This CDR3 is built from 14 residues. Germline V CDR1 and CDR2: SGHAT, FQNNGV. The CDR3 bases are TGTGCCAGCAGCCCTCGGACAGGGGTCGGTGAAGCTTTCTTT. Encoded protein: CASSPRTGVGEAFF.

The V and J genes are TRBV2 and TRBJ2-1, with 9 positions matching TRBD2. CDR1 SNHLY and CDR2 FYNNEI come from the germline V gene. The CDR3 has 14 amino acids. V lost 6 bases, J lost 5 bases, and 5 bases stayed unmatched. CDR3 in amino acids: CASREREANNEQFF. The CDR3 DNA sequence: TGTGCCAGCAGAGAGCGGGAGGCAAACAATGAGCAGTTCTTC. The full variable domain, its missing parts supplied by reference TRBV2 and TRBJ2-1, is EPEVTQTPSHQVTQMGQEVILRCVPISNHLYFYWYRQILGQKVEFLVSFYNNEISEKSEIFDDQFSVERPDGSNFTLKIRSTKLEDSAMYFCASREREANNEQFFGPGTRLTVL.

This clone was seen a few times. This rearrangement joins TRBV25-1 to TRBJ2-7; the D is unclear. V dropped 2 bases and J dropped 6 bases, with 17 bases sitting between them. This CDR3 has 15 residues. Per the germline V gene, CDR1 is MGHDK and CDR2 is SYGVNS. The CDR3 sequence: CASSESLSSGGEQYF. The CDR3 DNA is TGTGCCAGCAGTGAAAGTCTTTCGTCAGGTGGCGAGCAGTACTTC.

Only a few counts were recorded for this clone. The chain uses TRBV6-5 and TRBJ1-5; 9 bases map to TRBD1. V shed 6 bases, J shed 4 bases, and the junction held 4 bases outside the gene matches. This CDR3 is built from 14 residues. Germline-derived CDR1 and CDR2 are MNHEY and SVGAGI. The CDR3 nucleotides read TGTGCCAGCAGGGACAGGGGCGTTAATCAGCCCCAGCATTTT. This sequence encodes CASRDRGVNQPQHF.

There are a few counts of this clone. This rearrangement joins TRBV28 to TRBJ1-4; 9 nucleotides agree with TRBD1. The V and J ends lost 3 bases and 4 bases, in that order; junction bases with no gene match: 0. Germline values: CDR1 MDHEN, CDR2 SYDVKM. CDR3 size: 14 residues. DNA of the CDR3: TGTGCCAGCAGTTTGGGACAGGGTAATGAAAAACTGTTTTTT. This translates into CASSLGQGNEKLFF.

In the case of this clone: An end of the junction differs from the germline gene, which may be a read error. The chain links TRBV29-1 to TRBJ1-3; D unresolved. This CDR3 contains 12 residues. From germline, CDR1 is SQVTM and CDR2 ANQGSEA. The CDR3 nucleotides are TGCAGAGTTGAGGACTCTGGAAACAACATATATTTT. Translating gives CRVEDSGNNIYF.